A single sample is the source of the 15 T cell receptor beta chains below, sequenced in a study of cytomegalovirus exposure and HLA in healthy donors. PCR used 60 Vbeta primers and 13 Jbeta primers. Clones were sequenced by immunoSEQ multiplex PCR, and TCRdb holds only the in-frame ones, with some missing. The sample holds 110,000 to 150,000 clones, about 10% seen once. The sample was PBMCs. Receptor source: a man aged 50-59 years in good health and CMV-seronegative.

This chain links TRBV7-3 with TRBJ2-1, with 11 bases that match TRBD2. The V and J ends lost 3 bases and 3 bases, in that order; junction bases with no gene match: 7. Germline CDR1 is SGHTA and CDR2 is FQGTGA. The CDR3 extends over 17 amino acids. CDR3 region: CASSLNPTSGSYNEQFF. DNA for the CDR3: TGTGCCAGCAGCTTGAACCCCACTAGCGGGAGCTACAATGAGCAGTTCTTC.

This clone was observed a few times. CDR3 region: CASSEVRVSSTDTQYF. The CDR3 DNA reads as TGTGCCAGCAGTGAGGTTCGGGTATCTAGCACAGATACGCAGTATTTT. The V gene is TRBV2, the J gene TRBJ2-3, with D unresolved. This CDR3 comprises 16 residues. V lost 3 bases to trimming and J lost 0 bases, with 13 bases between them. Germline V gives CDR1 SNHLY, CDR2 FYNNEI.

V gene TRBV19 combines with J gene TRBJ1-5; TRBD1 aligns across 7 bases. The germline V gene encodes CDR1 LNHDA and CDR2 SQIVND (reference sequence). Losses at the gene ends were 1 base for V and 2 bases for J; bases not matched to a gene: 5. CDR3 length equals 16 residues. The CDR3 nucleotides are TGTGCCAGTAGTATAGGTCACACAGGGGGCAATCAGCCCCAGCATTTT. As protein: CASSIGHTGGNQPQHF.

This sequence joins TRBV5-4 and TRBJ1-6; D not resolved. The V gene's germline CDR1 is SGHNT and CDR2 YYREEE (reference sequence). Trimming shortened V by 5 bases and J by 8 bases, and 14 bases separated the two germline ends. There are 14 residues in the CDR3. This CDR3 is CASSMSVSDSPLHF. The CDR3 nucleotides read TGTGCCAGCAGTATGTCGGTTTCGGATTCACCCCTCCACTTT.

In this sample, this clone turned up a few times. J is TRBJ1-2 and V is TRBV28, with 7 bases lining up with TRBD1. The V gene end was trimmed by 6 bases and the J gene end by 5 bases; junction bases not matched to a gene: 9. Germline V CDR1 and CDR2: MDHEN, SYDVKM. The CDR3 sequence is 14 residues long. This CDR3 is CASRMTGLEYGYTF. CDR3 nucleotides: TGTGCCAGCAGAATGACAGGGTTAGAGTATGGCTACACCTTC.

The chain joins TRBV18 to TRBJ1-1; 11 bases fit TRBD1. Germline CDR1 and CDR2: KGHSH and LQKENI. V lost 3 bases to trimming and J lost 7 bases; unmatched junction nucleotides: 7. The CDR3 covers 15 residues. This CDR3 is CASSPQDRGLGEAFF. The CDR3 nucleotides read TGTGCCAGCTCACCCCAGGACAGGGGGCTGGGTGAAGCTTTCTTT.

The chain employs TRBV11-1 and TRBJ1-1; no reliable D call. V dropped 0 bases and J dropped 0 bases, with 14 bases sitting between them. Germline V CDR1 and CDR2: SGHAT, FQDESV (reference sequence). CDR3 length: 17 residues. The CDR3: CASSLAPMAGLNTEAFF. The CDR3 DNA sequence: TGTGCCAGCAGCTTAGCCCCCATGGCAGGATTGAACACTGAAGCTTTCTTT.

This clone was counted only a few times. V gene TRBV5-1 combines with J gene TRBJ1-5; 7 bases agree with TRBD1. J gave up 4 bases and V 4 bases, and 8 bases lay outside the gene matches. The germline CDR1 and CDR2 sequences are SGHRS and YFSETQ. This CDR3 contains 15 residues. The CDR3 protein is CASSPAGTVNQPQHF. The CDR3 bases are TGCGCCAGCAGCCCGGCTGGGACAGTGAATCAGCCCCAGCATTTT.

This clone has more than one count but fewer than ten. The genes are TRBV27 and TRBJ1-5; 8 positions match TRBD1. The V and J ends lost 7 bases and 7 bases, in that order; junction bases with no gene match: 15. The CDR3 is 16 residues long. Germline V gene lookup returns CDR1 MNHEY and CDR2 SMNVEV (reference sequence). CDR3: CASTQRGRGPEQPQHF. In DNA, the CDR3 is TGTGCCAGCACCCAACGGGGCAGGGGGCCAGAGCAGCCCCAGCATTTT.

The V call is TRBV6-5, the J call TRBJ2-3; D is perhaps TRBD2 (6 bases). This CDR3 contains 15 residues. V lost 4 bases and J 0 bases, leaving 11 bases between the germline ends. Germline V lookup: CDR1 MNHEY, CDR2 SVGAGI. The CDR3 sequence is CASSWAGTSTDTQYF. CDR3 DNA: TGTGCCAGCAGTTGGGCGGGGACTAGCACAGATACGCAGTATTTT.

This clone was seen more than once but under ten times. The J gene is TRBJ2-1, the V gene TRBV21-1; the table's D call TRBD2 went unverified against the DNA. TRBV21-1 is flagged as a pseudogene. There are 22 residues in the CDR3. CDR3 sequence reads: CASSKEHNSASGALSSYNEQFF. In DNA form, the CDR3 reads TGTGCCAGCAGCAAAGAGCACAATTCTGCAAGCGGAGCGCTAAGCTCCTACAATGAGCAGTTCTTC.

The chain combines TRBV11-3 with TRBJ1-1, with D possibly TRBD1 on 5 matching bases. Trimming took 1 base from V and 4 from J, leaving 13 bases between them. CDR3 size: 15 residues. The germline V gene encodes CDR1 SGHNT and CDR2 YENEEA. CDR3 region: CASSLAVTEFTEAFF. As DNA, the CDR3 is TGTGCCAGCAGCTTAGCAGTGACAGAGTTCACTGAAGCTTTCTTT. Full variable domain (missing parts from reference TRBV11-3 and TRBJ1-1): EAGVVQSPRYKIIEKKQPVAFWCNPISGHNTLYWYLQNLGQGPELLIRYENEEAVDDSQLPKDRFSAERLKGVDSTLKIQPAELGDSAVYLCASSLAVTEFTEAFFGQGTRLTVV.

The chain links TRBV5-1 to TRBJ2-5; a weak D match, TRBD2 (5 bases). Trimming took off 2 bases at V and 2 bases at J, with 16 bases between the two ends. CDR3 length equals 16 residues. The germline V gene encodes CDR1 SGHRS and CDR2 YFSETQ. The CDR3 DNA reads TGCGCCAGCAGCTTCGGAGGACGCGGAGATCAAGAGACCCAGTACTTC. Translation: CASSFGGRGDQETQYF.

CDR3: CASSIGTGAYNEQFF. DNA of the CDR3: TGTGCCAGCAGCATCGGGACAGGGGCCTACAATGAGCAGTTCTTC. This chain uses TRBV7-3 with TRBJ2-1, with TRBD1 matching 10 bases. Germline CDR1 SGHTA, CDR2 FQGTGA. CDR3 length: 15 residues. V gave up 5 bases and J gave up 2 bases; unmatched junction bases: 3.

The sample holds a few counts of this clone. This sequence joins TRBV6-5 and TRBJ1-1, with TRBD1 matching 7 bases. The germline V gene has CDR1 MNHEY and CDR2 SVGAGI. The CDR3 runs 15 residues. V trimming: 5 bases; J trimming: 1 base; junction bases outside the gene matches: 7. The DNA of the CDR3 is TGTGCCAGCAGTCCGACAGGGTATGGGAACACTGAAGCTTTCTTT. It encodes CASSPTGYGNTEAFF.